This record concerns one T cell receptor beta chain sequence. Its cognate antigen is unknown. Because the CDR3 is missing its conserved closing phenylalanine or tryptophan, this is likely a read error. The CDR3 covers 15 residues. CDR1 is SGHVS, CDR2 FNYEAQ, per germline. V was trimmed by 4 bases and J by 4 bases, leaving 17 bases between them. The data derive from a study of cytomegalovirus exposure and HLA in healthy donors. Overall study findings and caveats: Sequence variants that were highly shared formed a cluster that was likely a sequencing artifact. What a later analysis showed was that several of the most significant clusters appeared linked to common viral pathogens.

In the PCR, 60 Vbeta and 13 Jbeta primers were used. The method was immunoSEQ multiplex PCR; TCRdb's version includes in-frame clones alone and lacks a portion of them. The data contain 130,000 to 150,000 clones, around three quarters of them singletons. The sequencing input was PBMCs. This chain links TRBV7-6 with TRBJ2-7; D remains ambiguous. The TCR comes from a middle-aged man in good health and CMV-seropositive. The CDR3 nucleotides read TGTGCCAGCAGCTACTTAAAGGAAGACTCTTACGAGCAGTACCTC. It yields the protein CASSYLKEDSYEQYL.